This is a list of T cell receptor beta chains from one sample in a study of blood T cell repertoires in COVID-19. Some clones are missing from TCRdb's copy, which holds only in-frame ones; the method was immunoSEQ multiplex PCR. Here the sample spans approximately 190,000 clones, roughly nine tenths being singletons. Sequenced input: PBMCs or T cells enriched from blood (not recorded which). The receptors originated from a woman aged 35 to 49 in a cohort exposed to, infected with or recovered from COVID-19 (not recorded which). Both conserved end residues are part of each CDR3. D genes are given only for firm matches. For some rows the clone size is stated as once, few or many, or as a class when expanded; others skip it.

J gene | clone size | CDR3 length | D gene | V gene | CDR3 protein | CDR3 DNA
TRBJ2-1 | . | 18 | TRBD2 | TRBV4-1 | CASSQDKGIAGGYNEQFF | TGCGCCAGCAGCCAAGATAAAGGAATAGCGGGAGGATACAATGAGCAGTTCTTC
TRBJ1-1 | . | 20 | . | TRBV11-2 | CASSLDSKVVAGKVNTEAFF | TGTGCCAGCAGCTTAGATTCCAAAGTCGTGGCAGGTAAGGTGAACACTGAAGCTTTCTTT
TRBJ2-3 | . | 18 | TRBD2 | TRBV5-1 | CASSLGLAGGPGTDTQYF | TGCGCCAGCAGCTTGGGACTAGCGGGGGGGCCCGGCACAGATACGCAGTATTTT
TRBJ1-2 | . | 16 | . | TRBV27 | CASSFKGTPSLAGYTF | TGTGCCAGCAGTTTCAAGGGGACACCTTCTCTTGCTGGCTACACCTTC
TRBJ2-7 | . | 19 | . | TRBV21-1 | CASSPVGTGTTRRAYEQYF | .
TRBJ2-3 | once | 13 | . | TRBV4-1 | CASSQELADTQYF | TGCGCCAGCAGCCAAGAATTGGCCGATACGCAGTATTTT
TRBJ2-5 | . | 14 | TRBD1 | TRBV5-4 | CALKDRVLEETQYF | TGTGCCCTTAAGGACAGGGTCCTTGAAGAGACCCAGTACTTC
TRBJ1-3 | . | 17 | . | TRBV4-1 | CASSQELDAGSGNTIYF | TGCGCCAGCAGCCAAGAATTGGACGCGGGCTCTGGAAACACCATATATTTT
TRBJ2-6 | . | 16 | . | TRBV4-2 | CASSQDSNSGANVLTF | TGTGCCAGCAGCCAAGACAGTAACTCTGGGGCCAACGTCCTGACTTTC
TRBJ1-1 | . | 16 | . | TRBV28 | CASSPPPRRMNTEAFF | TGTGCCAGCAGCCCCCCGCCCAGGAGGATGAACACTGAAGCTTTCTTT
TRBJ1-4 | . | 16 | . | TRBV5-1 | CASSLGGRATNEKLFF | TGCGCCAGCAGCTTGGGCGGCAGAGCAACTAATGAAAAACTGTTTTTT
TRBJ1-6 | . | 13 | . | TRBV24-1 | CATAGKGNSPLHF | TGTGCCACCGCCGGGAAGGGAAATTCACCCCTCCACTTT
TRBJ2-1 | . | 15 | TRBD2 | TRBV29-1 | CSVVLLAGAYNEQFF | TGCAGCGTCGTACTTCTAGCGGGAGCGTACAATGAGCAGTTCTTC
TRBJ2-2 | . | 16 | TRBD1 | TRBV18 | CASSPTGGRGTGELFF | TGTGCCAGCTCACCAACAGGGGGTCGCGGCACCGGGGAGCTGTTTTTT
TRBJ1-3 | . | 15 | TRBD1 | TRBV6-5 | CASSYGDRAGNTIYF | TGTGCCAGCAGTTATGGAGACAGGGCTGGAAACACCATATATTTT
TRBJ1-5 | once | 14 | TRBD1 | TRBV30 | CAWRDRGLNQPQHF | TGTGCCTGGAGGGACAGGGGATTGAATCAGCCCCAGCATTTT
TRBJ1-5 | . | 15 | . | TRBV4-1 | CASSHTEGSGQPQHF | TGCGCCAGCAGCCATACCGAGGGCTCGGGTCAGCCCCAGCATTTT
TRBJ1-3 | . | 16 | . | TRBV7-2 | CASSRIRSGVGNTIYF | TGTGCCAGCAGTCGCATAAGATCGGGGGTGGGAAACACCATATATTTT
TRBJ1-2 | . | 14 | TRBD1 | TRBV13 | CASSLGDRGYGYTF | TGTGCCAGCAGCTTAGGGGACAGGGGCTATGGCTACACCTTC
TRBJ1-2 | many | 17 | . | TRBV11-2 | CASSLSFSRDSNYGYTF | TGTGCCAGCAGCTTGTCTTTCTCACGTGATAGTAACTATGGCTACACCTTC
TRBJ2-1 | . | 15 | . | TRBV25-1 | CASRGRSWLYNEQFF | TGTGCCAGCAGGGGGCGTTCGTGGCTTTACAATGAGCAGTTCTTC
TRBJ2-7 | . | 14 | . | TRBV6-5 | CASRTFTKPYEQYF | TGTGCCAGTAGGACATTTACGAAACCCTACGAGCAGTACTTC
TRBJ1-2 | . | 13 | . | TRBV19 | CASSIGGEAGYTF | TGTGCCAGTAGTATAGGGGGCGAGGCTGGCTACACCTTC
TRBJ2-7 | . | 16 | TRBD1 | TRBV11-2 | CASSLEGDRASYEQYF | TGTGCCAGCAGCTTAGAAGGGGACAGGGCCTCCTACGAGCAGTACTTC
TRBJ1-5 | . | 14 | . | TRBV6-5 | CASSWGGSRQPQHF | TGTGCCAGCAGTTGGGGGGGCTCCCGTCAGCCCCAGCATTTT
TRBJ1-1 | . | 14 | . | TRBV10-2 | CASSGGERNTEAFF | TGCGCCAGCAGTGGGGGGGAGCGGAACACTGAAGCTTTCTTT
TRBJ2-7 | . | 14 | . | TRBV11-2 | CASSTRHGDYEQYF | TGTGCCAGCAGCACCCGCCACGGGGACTACGAGCAGTACTTC
TRBJ1-1 | . | 13 | TRBD1 | TRBV28 | CASSSTGDTEAFF | TGTGCCAGCAGTTCTACAGGGGACACTGAAGCTTTCTTT
TRBJ2-1 | . | 16 | . | TRBV5-4 | CASSLVSGTSYNEQFF | TGTGCCAGCAGCTTGGTTAGCGGTACCTCCTACAATGAGCAGTTCTTC
TRBJ2-5 | . | 15 | . | TRBV6-5 | CASSPVGDIQETQYF | TGTGCCAGCAGCCCCGTGGGGGACATCCAAGAGACCCAGTACTTC
TRBJ2-2 | . | 17 | TRBD2 | TRBV11-2 | CASSWTLAGGTTGELFF | TGTGCCAGCAGCTGGACACTAGCGGGAGGGACCACCGGGGAGCTGTTTTTT
TRBJ2-7 | . | 13 | . | TRBV6-5 | CASSYSGLNEQYF | TGTGCCAGCAGTTACTCGGGGCTTAACGAGCAGTACTTC
TRBJ2-5 | . | 15 | TRBD1 | TRBV6-5 | CATQRGVTGGETQYF | TGTGCCACCCAGAGGGGGGTGACAGGGGGGGAGACCCAGTACTTC
TRBJ2-1 | . | 15 | TRBD2 | TRBV6-5 | CASSRLAGAANEQFF | TGTGCCAGCTCACGACTAGCGGGGGCCGCCAATGAGCAGTTCTTC
TRBJ1-1 | . | 14 | . | TRBV2 | CASSVGGTVTEAFF | TGTGCCAGCAGTGTAGGCGGGACGGTGACTGAAGCTTTCTTT
TRBJ1-4 | . | 15 | TRBD1 | TRBV5-1 | CASSTTGVVNEKLFF | TGCGCCAGCAGCACAACAGGGGTCGTTAATGAAAAACTGTTTTTT
TRBJ2-5 | . | 14 | TRBD2 | TRBV5-1 | CASSWTSVRETQYF | TGCGCCAGCAGCTGGACTAGCGTCCGAGAGACCCAGTACTTC
TRBJ1-4 | . | 16 | . | TRBV12-5 | CASGLFSGAPNEKLFF | TGTGCTAGTGGTTTGTTTTCTGGGGCACCTAATGAAAAACTGTTTTTT
TRBJ1-1 | . | 13 | . | TRBV11-3 | CASSPRSGTEAFF | TGTGCCAGCAGCCCCCGTTCGGGTACTGAAGCTTTCTTT
TRBJ2-1 | once | 18 | TRBD2 | TRBV19 | CASSITSGATTGYNEQFF | TGTGCCAGTAGTATCACTAGCGGGGCCACCACCGGCTACAATGAGCAGTTCTTC
TRBJ2-3 | . | 16 | . | TRBV9 | CASSVGALKFTDTQYF | TGTGCCAGCAGCGTAGGGGCCCTTAAATTCACAGATACGCAGTATTTT
TRBJ2-1 | . | 13 | . | TRBV2 | CASSGNSYNEQFF | TGTGCCAGCAGTGGTAACTCCTACAATGAGCAGTTCTTC
TRBJ2-1 | . | 13 | TRBD2 | TRBV6-5 | CASNELAGSEQFF | TGTGCCAGCAACGAACTAGCGGGATCCGAGCAGTTCTTC
TRBJ1-4 | . | 14 | . | TRBV28 | CASRGGGTNEKLFF | TGTGCCAGCAGGGGGGGAGGAACTAATGAAAAACTGTTTTTT
TRBJ2-1 | few | 14 | . | TRBV19 | CASRGLKSYNEQFF | TGTGCCAGTAGGGGCTTGAAGTCCTACAATGAGCAGTTCTTC
TRBJ2-3 | . | 15 | TRBD1 | TRBV6-5 | CASSPWTGATDTQYF | TGTGCCAGCAGTCCTTGGACAGGGGCCACAGATACGCAGTATTTT
TRBJ2-5 | . | 14 | . | TRBV27 | CASSLSGIQETQYF | TGTGCCAGCAGTTTATCCGGGATCCAAGAGACCCAGTACTTC